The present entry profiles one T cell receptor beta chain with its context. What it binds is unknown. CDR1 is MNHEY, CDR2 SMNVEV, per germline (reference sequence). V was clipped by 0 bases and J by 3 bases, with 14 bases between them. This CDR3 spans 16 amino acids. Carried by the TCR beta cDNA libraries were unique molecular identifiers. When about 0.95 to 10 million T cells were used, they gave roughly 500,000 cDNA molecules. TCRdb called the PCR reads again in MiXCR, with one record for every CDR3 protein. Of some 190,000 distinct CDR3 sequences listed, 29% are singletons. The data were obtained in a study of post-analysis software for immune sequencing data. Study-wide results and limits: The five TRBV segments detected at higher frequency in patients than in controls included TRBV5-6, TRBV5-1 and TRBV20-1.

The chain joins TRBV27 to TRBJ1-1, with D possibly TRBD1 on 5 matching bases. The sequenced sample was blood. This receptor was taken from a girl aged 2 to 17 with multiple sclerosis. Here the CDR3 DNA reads TGTGCCAGCAGTTTATCTGGTCGGGGGAGGGACACTGAAGCTTTCTTT. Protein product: CASSLSGRGRDTEAFF.